The 5 T cell receptor beta chains listed next were all sequenced from one sample in a study of blood T cell repertoires in COVID-19. Assay used: immunoSEQ multiplex PCR; TCRdb lists only in-frame clones, some missing. The data show over 200,000 clones, 88% seen once. The sequencing input was peripheral blood. The receptors derive from a woman aged 60 to 75 with acute or convalescent COVID-19.

DNA for the CDR3: TGCGCCAGCAGCTTGGGCGTGAACAGGGGACAAGAGACCCAGTACTTC. Amino acids: CASSLGVNRGQETQYF. This chain connects TRBV5-1 to TRBJ2-5, with 7 bases that match TRBD1. Germline V gene data show CDR1 as SGHRS and CDR2 as YFSETQ. This CDR3 is 16 amino acids long. The ends lost 0 bases at V and 2 bases at J; junction bases unmatched: 7.

CDR3 DNA sequence: TGTGCCAGTAGTATAGGGGCTGAGTGGGGGGAGTTAGAGACCCAGTACTTC. Translated: CASSIGAEWGELETQYF. V usage is TRBV19 and J usage is TRBJ2-5, with D maybe TRBD2 (6 bases). The CDR3 runs 17 residues. Trimming took off 1 base at V and 4 bases at J, with 19 bases between the two ends. Germline V CDR1 and CDR2: LNHDA, SQIVND (reference sequence).

The rearrangement uses TRBV11-3 and TRBJ2-5; no reliable D call. This CDR3 has 13 residues. The germline V gene has CDR1 SGHNT and CDR2 YENEEA. Deletions cut 5 bases from V and 3 bases from J, with 10 bases between. The CDR3 loop reads CASSRDGEETQYF. As DNA, the CDR3 is TGTGCCAGCAGCCGTGACGGAGAAGAGACCCAGTACTTC.

The DNA for the CDR3 is TGTGCCAGCAGTGAATCGTGGGGGGATCAGCCCCAGCATTTT. Its translation is CASSESWGDQPQHF. The chain is built from TRBV6-1 and TRBJ1-5, with D perhaps matching TRBD1 (5 bases). V lost 2 bases and J 5 bases, leaving 10 bases between the germline ends. Germline V gene lookup returns CDR1 MNHNS and CDR2 SASEGT. The CDR3 runs 14 residues.

The table lists this clone with a count of one. The chain carries TRBV2 and TRBJ1-2; tentatively, D is TRBD1 (5 bases). The CDR3 is made up of 13 amino acids. From germline, CDR1 is SNHLY and CDR2 FYNNEI. Deletions cut 5 bases from V and 2 bases from J, with 9 bases between. The CDR3 sequence is CASSSRENYGYTF. The CDR3 DNA follows: TGTGCCAGCAGTTCCAGGGAAAACTATGGCTACACCTTC.